This is a list of T cell receptor beta chains from one sample in a study of blood T cell repertoires in COVID-19. TCRdb keeps only in-frame clones here, not all; method: immunoSEQ multiplex PCR. The table lists approximately 250,000 clones, around nine tenths of them singletons. Sequencing input: peripheral blood. These receptors all stem from a man aged 35 to 55 with active or convalescent COVID-19. Both conserved end residues are part of each CDR3. Size values are once, few and many counts, or a class for expanded clones, and some rows have none.

CASSFLGEGHQPQHF NA TRBV6-5
CASRTSTSGHSTQYF NA TRBV4-1
CAISEWTGPNSPLHF NA TRBV10-3
CASSQGAHYEQYF NA TRBV3-1/TRBV3-2
CATSVSGRNSTDTQYF NA TRBV24-1
CASSSRDSGNTIYF NA TRBV6-5
CASSSKADRMAYEQYF NA TRBV13
CASSLLAADTQYF NA TRBV12-3/TRBV12-4
CASSQADKQDQPQHF NA TRBV4-2
CATSRDTGGGNSPLHF NA TRBV15
CASSWGRDTETQYF NA TRBV13
CASSGRTSGSGYEQYF NA TRBV11-3
CAWRPDSYANEKLFF NA TRBV30
CASSLSGEKLFF NA TRBV7-6
CASSPGLAGYNEQFF NA TRBV11-2
CASSHSSGLLSRNEQFF NA TRBV3-1/TRBV3-2
CASSLEEGNTEAFF NA TRBV7-3
CAIQGNTEAFF NA TRBV10-3
CASSLGPGARAFF once TRBV7-9
CASSSRSGRGSTDTQYF NA TRBV4-1
CASSSSSGGAGGETQYF NA TRBV18
CSVVAGENSPLHF NA TRBV29-1
CASSSTGSEDEQYF NA TRBV4-1
CASSYRDRAYEQYF NA TRBV5-5
CASSPQGLENIQYF few TRBV5-1
CATLSRGNIQYF NA TRBV27
CASSNSRNTGELFF few TRBV27
CASSQPWRAGDEKLFF NA TRBV4-2
CASSYAASGYYEQYF NA TRBV6-5
CASMVAGGVSYEQYF NA TRBV27
CASSLDREQFF NA TRBV7-9
CASSEWDSGKLFF NA TRBV10-2
CASSHSRGGYTF NA TRBV5-6
CASSIGTRLHRGISNQPQHF NA TRBV19
CASSLQGQETQYF NA TRBV19
CASSQERVGQHGGNTIYF NA TRBV4-1
CASNGQGNEQFF NA TRBV6-5
CASSLMAIGDTGELFF NA TRBV5-1
CATSGAGAGGLYEQYF NA TRBV24-1
CASSLDRGEGGEAFF once TRBV11-2
CASSPGGTDGNTIYF NA TRBV25-1
CASSQAIGDRRNQPQHF once TRBV4-1